This entry is about one T cell receptor (beta chain). This clonotype occurred many times. The clone's antigen remains unknown. The input lacks base qualities; no much larger clone sits a single base away. The sample comes from a study of T cells in Graves' hyperthyroidism and ophthalmopathy (dated by TCRdb to between 2019 and 2020). About the investigation overall: Peripheral blood was sampled at the time of initial diagnosis, prior to any treatment. Prospective prediction of ophthalmopathy was tested in an independent validation cohort of 18 to 20 hyperthyroidism patients and some 17 patients who later progressed to ophthalmopathy. After sampling, hyperthyroidism patients received methimazole starting at 30 mg daily, and ophthalmopathy patients received high-dose intravenous methylprednisolone. The study also compared thyroid tissue and blood T-cell repertoires from more than five Graves' hyperthyroidism patients. The roughly 99 discovery patients were divided at random into training and test sets in a 7:3 ratio. TCR V-J signatures able to tell the groups apart were searched for in a discovery cohort of 95 to 100 patients, of whom around 43 had Graves' ophthalmopathy and 57 had stable Graves' hyperthyroidism. The paper reports TCR Vbeta CDR3 sequencing of 140 or so peripheral blood samples: approximately 41 ophthalmopathy, 75 to 80 hyperthyroidism and about 17 progressor patients. The investigation overall reported the following: Most expanded thyroid clonotypes (frequency above 0.001) were also detected in blood, a finding suggesting that blood repertoires may reflect thyroid immune responses. In validation, the model predicted progression to ophthalmopathy a median of roughly 6.1 months before onset, with approximately 70% sensitivity and more than 72% specificity. No statistical method was used to fix the sample size in advance, and group allocation was not hidden from the investigators. A 13 V-J signature model separated ophthalmopathy from stable hyperthyroidism, with approximately 86% sensitivity and 81.08% specificity in cross-validation and 80%/75% in testing.

In the ophthalmopathy patients, disease was moderately to severely active, with a Clinical Activity Score of 3 or more, a NOSPECS grade of 4 or more, and a duration of less than 3 months. Patients with uncontrolled infections, other autoimmune diseases, pregnancy or lactation were excluded. Diagnoses were based on clinical symptoms, serum thyroxine and TRAb, thyroid ultrasound and orbital computed tomography. PBMCs were isolated from about 9.1 ml of fresh peripheral blood by Ficoll-Paque density gradient centrifugation. Trizol reagent was used to extract total RNA, and RNA quality was then checked on an Agilent 2100 Bioanalyzer. The TCR beta CDR3 regions were amplified from the RNA transcripts. The TCR CDR3 was subjected to a first round of RT-PCR using the HTBI primer set and the Qiagen OneStep RT-PCR kit. Libraries were constructed in a second round of multiplex PCR, after which size selection and purification were carried out. Paired-end sequencing of the libraries was performed with 100 bp reads on an Illumina HiSeq2000. Turning to the authors' computational methods: SOAPnuke was used to process the raw data, with reads discarded if the reads contained adapters or uncalled bases, had a mean Phred below 15, or lacked an exact constant-primer or identifier match. COPE v1.2.5 was used to merge high-quality paired reads, and clonotypes were defined as unique nucleotide sequences. MiTCR v1.1 was used to align the clonotypes against IMGT TRBV, TRBD and TRBJ reference segments. The analysis was restricted to V-J combinations with a frequency above 0.0001, which together covered about 99% of the repertoires. The TCS score was defined as F50 (clonal expansion) divided by E x V (chaos), with BLOSUM62-based TCRdist calculated between CDR3 peptides within each V-J. Welch's t-statistics and random forest reduced several hundred V-J features to about 12, which were used in a naive Bayes classifier (R e1071). The public reads were run again by TCRdb, first through fastp at Q25 and then through MiXCR, and only productive beta chains were kept. Rows merge per CDR3 protein into single entries with the most common DNA and genes. TCRdb, not the authors, supplied the V and J calls. This sample holds about 520,000 distinct CDR3 sequences; around a quarter were observed only once. The top ten clones comprise about 10% of the sample.

V trim: 5 bases; J trim: 4 bases; unmatched bases: 8. Inclusive of the bounding cysteine and phenylalanine, the CDR3 is 15 residues long. The kept DNA is CDR3 alone, 45 bases in frame from the first base. In the germline V gene, CDR1 corresponds to MNHNS and CDR2 to SASEGT. This receptor was obtained from a woman aged 25 to 45 with Graves' ophthalmopathy. The sample comprised blood. Here the chain combines TRBV6-1 and TRBJ1-2; 9 middle bases align to TRBD1. The nucleotide sequence reads as follows: TGTGCCAGCAGTCGACAGGGGGGCCTAGCCTATGGCTACACCTTC. Translated, it reads CASSRQGGLAYGYTF.